The present TCR beta chain was sequenced within a study of CD8 T cells in Susac syndrome. Roughly 0.45 to 1 ug RNA was reverse transcribed with random hexamers. With immunoSEQ multiplex PCR, TCR beta CDR3 was amplified across 54 Vbeta and 13 Jbeta. TCRdb reprocessed the immunoSEQ multiplex PCR reads with MiXCR, giving one entry per CDR3 protein. The data hold a few hundred thousand distinct CDR3 sequences, with 85% observed a single time. The J segment lost 3 bases and the V segment lost 3 bases, leaving 9 bases of the junction unmatched. The CDR3 runs to 15 residues. Germline assignment: CDR1 SQVTM and CDR2 ANQGSEA. Sequencing of TCR beta was performed on blood CD8+ T cells and on blood CD4+ T cells.

This clonotype originated in a human donor with multiple sclerosis. The sequencing sample was made of CD8+ T cells from PBMCs. The chain links TRBV29-1 to TRBJ2-5, with TRBD2 matching over 8 bases. The CDR3 bases are TGCAGCGTTGACGGAAGCGGGAGAAGGGAAGAGACCCAGTACTTC. Translated, it gives CSVDGSGRREETQYF.